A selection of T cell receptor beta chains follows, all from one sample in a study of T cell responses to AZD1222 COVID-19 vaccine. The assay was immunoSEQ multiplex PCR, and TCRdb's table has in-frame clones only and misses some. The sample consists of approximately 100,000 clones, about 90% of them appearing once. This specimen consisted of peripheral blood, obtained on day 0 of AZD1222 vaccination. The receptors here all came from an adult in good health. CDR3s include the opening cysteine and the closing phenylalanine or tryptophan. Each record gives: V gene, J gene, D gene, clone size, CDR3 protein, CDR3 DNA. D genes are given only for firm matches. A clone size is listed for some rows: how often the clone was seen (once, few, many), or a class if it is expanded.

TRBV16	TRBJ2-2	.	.	CASSPAVSGELFF	TGTGCCAGCAGCCCAGCAGTGTCCGGGGAGCTGTTTTTT
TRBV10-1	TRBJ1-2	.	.	CASRNTGTNYGYTF	TGCGCCAGCAGAAATACCGGGACAAACTATGGCTACACCTTC
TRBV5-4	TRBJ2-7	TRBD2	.	CASSPRTSGPYEQYF	TGTGCCAGCAGCCCGCGGACTAGCGGCCCCTACGAGCAGTACTTC
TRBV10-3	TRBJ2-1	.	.	CAISEMWLEGANEQFF	TGTGCCATCAGTGAAATGTGGCTGGAGGGGGCCAATGAGCAGTTCTTC
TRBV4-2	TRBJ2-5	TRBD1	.	CASSQTGGIQETQYF	TGTGCCAGCAGCCAAACAGGGGGCATACAAGAGACCCAGTACTTC
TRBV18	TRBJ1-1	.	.	CASSPEGTEAFF	TGTGCCAGCTCACCAGAGGGAACTGAAGCTTTCTTT
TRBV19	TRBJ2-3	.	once	CASSGTQYF	TGTGCCAGCTCGGGTACGCAGTATTTT
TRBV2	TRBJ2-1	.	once	CASSAYNEQFF	TGTGCCAGCAGCGCATACAATGAGCAGTTCTTC
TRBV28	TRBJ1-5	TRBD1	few	CASSDSGTGRQPQHF	TGTGCCAGCAGTGACTCCGGGACAGGGCGTCAGCCCCAGCATTTT
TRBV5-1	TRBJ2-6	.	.	CASSLGVSGANVLTF	TGCGCCAGCAGCTTGGGAGTTTCTGGGGCCAACGTCCTGACTTTC